Presented here are 3 T cell receptor beta chains from one specimen sequenced in a study of blood T cell repertoires in COVID-19. TCRdb's table, derived via immunoSEQ multiplex PCR, lists solely in-frame clones and lacks some. The sample records a few hundred thousand clones, roughly nine tenths being singletons. Sample: peripheral blood. All receptors come from a man aged 35-49 years with acute or convalescent COVID-19.

In nucleotides, the CDR3 is TGTGCCTGGAGTCCCGGGGGTCTTGGAAACACCATATATTTT. Its protein product is CAWSPGGLGNTIYF. V and J are TRBV30 and TRBJ1-3; D might be TRBD1 (5 bases). CDR1 GTSNPN and CDR2 SVGIG come from the germline V gene (reference sequence). The CDR3 is 14 amino acids. The ends were cut back, 2 bases at V and 3 bases at J, with 11 bases in the middle.

The genes are TRBV9 and TRBJ2-5, with TRBD2 matching over 9 bases. V trimming: 3 bases; J trimming: 5 bases; junction bases outside the gene matches: 5. The CDR3 length is 14 residues. The germline CDR1 and CDR2 sequences are SGDLS and YYNGEE. CDR3 sequence reads: CASSEGTSWETQYF. DNA for the CDR3: TGTGCCAGCAGCGAGGGGACTAGCTGGGAGACCCAGTACTTC.

V is TRBV29-1 and J is TRBJ1-2, with D tentatively TRBD1 (5 bases). From germline, CDR1 is SQVTM and CDR2 ANQGSEA. The V end lost 2 bases, the J end lost 1 base, and 11 bases lay between the germline ends. There are 14 residues in the CDR3. The CDR3 loop reads CSVETTAINYGYTF. CDR3 DNA sequence: TGCAGCGTTGAAACGACAGCAATTAACTATGGCTACACCTTC.